The 9 T cell receptor beta chains reported below all come from one sample, sequenced in a study of T cell responses to AZD1222 COVID-19 vaccine. Only in-frame clones appear in the TCRdb table, and some are missing; sequencing was by immunoSEQ multiplex PCR. The sample lists more than 95,000 clones; roughly 91% were seen once. The material was peripheral blood, obtained on day 0 of AZD1222 vaccination. These receptors originate from an adult in good health.

This chain links TRBV28 with TRBJ1-1, with 7 bases lining up with TRBD1. The CDR3 consists of 12 residues. Germline V CDR1 and CDR2: MDHEN, SYDVKM. Trimming cost V 10 bases and J 7 bases; bases outside gene matches: 9. Here the CDR3 DNA reads TGTGCCACACTTGGGACAGTAATTGAAGCTTTCTTT. Amino acids: CATLGTVIEAFF.

The chain employs TRBV27 and TRBJ1-5; TRBD1 might be the D (6 bases). Trimming removed 8 bases from V and 0 bases from J, with 17 bases in between. The CDR3 has 16 amino acids. CDR1 MNHEY and CDR2 SMNVEV come from the germline V gene (reference sequence). CDR3 protein: CASRSGGLYSNQPQHF. Written as DNA, the CDR3 is TGTGCCAGCCGATCGGGGGGCTTGTATAGCAATCAGCCCCAGCATTTT.

The rearrangement joins TRBV6-2 or TRBV6-3 to TRBJ2-5; either TRBD1 or TRBD2 may fit D (5 bases each). Trimming cost V 2 bases and J 3 bases, with 16 bases left between them. Germline assignment: CDR1 MNHEY and CDR2 SVGEGT. There are 16 residues in the CDR3. As DNA, the CDR3 is TGTGCCAGCAGTTACAGTAGGGGAGACTGGAAAGAGACCCAGTACTTC. Amino acid sequence: CASSYSRGDWKETQYF.

The CDR3 sequence is CASSVGQGSAGELFF. The CDR3 nucleotides are TGTGCCAGCAGCGTAGGACAGGGGTCGGCCGGGGAGCTGTTTTTT. The chain combines TRBV9 with TRBJ2-2; 8 bases line up with TRBD1. The CDR3 totals 15 residues. Germline V gives CDR1 SGDLS, CDR2 YYNGEE. After removal of 0 bases from V and 6 bases from J, the junction contained 4 bases not matched to a gene.

V gene TRBV7-8 combines with J gene TRBJ2-3; a possible D gene is TRBD2 (5 bases). CDR3 size: 15 residues. Per germline, CDR1 SGHVS and CDR2 FQNEAQ. V was shortened by 1 base and J by 5 bases, with 13 bases between the two germline ends. CDR3: CASSLDRPRGDTQYF. The CDR3 bases are TGTGCCAGCAGCTTAGATCGACCCCGGGGAGATACGCAGTATTTT.

The genes are TRBV18 and TRBJ2-7; TRBD1 matches at 7 bases. The CDR3 runs 12 residues. Germline V lookup: CDR1 KGHSH, CDR2 LQKENI. The V gene end was trimmed by 4 bases and the J gene end by 3 bases; junction bases not matched to a gene: 0. The CDR3 sequence: CASSRDSYEQYF. The CDR3 bases are TGTGCCAGCTCACGGGACAGCTACGAGCAGTACTTC. The entire variable domain, with the rest obtained from reference TRBV18 and TRBJ2-7, is as follows: NAGVMQNPRHLVRRRGQEARLRCSPMKGHSHVYWYRQLPEEGLKFMVYLQKENIIDESGMPKERFSAEFPKEGPSILRIQQVVRGDSAAYFCASSRDSYEQYFGPGTRLTVT.

The gene calls are TRBV28 and TRBJ2-1; 10 bases match TRBD2. The CDR3 contains 19 residues. Germline V lookup: CDR1 MDHEN, CDR2 SYDVKM. With 4 bases clipped from V and 7 bases from J, the junction kept 19 bases outside the gene matches. The CDR3 bases are TGTGCCAGCAGTTCTCCGCCGGGAGAAGGGACTAGCGTTTTGAATGAGCAGTTCTTC. As protein: CASSSPPGEGTSVLNEQFF.

Only a few counts were recorded for this clone. The chain links TRBV5-4 to TRBJ2-3, with 9 bases that match TRBD1. V shed 4 bases, J shed 6 bases, and the junction held 6 bases outside the gene matches. Germline V CDR1 and CDR2: SGHNT, YYREEE (reference sequence). The CDR3 runs 14 residues. The CDR3 coding sequence is TGTGCCAGCAGCCCGGGACAGGGAGGGGATACGCAGTATTTT. Translation: CASSPGQGGDTQYF. Looking up the rest from reference TRBV5-4 and TRBJ2-3 gives the full variable domain: ETGVTQSPTHLIKTRGQQVTLRCSSQSGHNTVSWYQQALGQGPQFIFQYYREEENGRGNFPPRFSGLQFPNYSSELNVNALELDDSALYLCASSPGQGGDTQYFGPGTRLTVL.

The chain has TRBV9 and TRBJ1-1; D call uncertain. V gave up 2 bases and J gave up 0 bases, with 8 bases separating them. The CDR3 length is 14 residues. Germline CDR1 SGDLS, CDR2 YYNGEE. The CDR3 nucleotides are TGTGCCAGCAGCGTCCAGGCACTGAACACTGAAGCTTTCTTT. It is translated as CASSVQALNTEAFF.